A single sample is the source of the 27 T cell receptor beta chains below, sequenced in a study of T cell clonality in common variable immunodeficiency. Measured with immunoSEQ multiplex PCR; TCRdb has only the in-frame clones, and not every one. This sample comprises more than 65,000 clones, none seen once only. Sequencing was performed on peripheral blood mononuclear cells. These receptors originate from a person aged 18 to 69 in good health.

This clone was found many times. Coverage ceases 3 residues before the CDR3 finishes, and the germline J gene fills in the end. The rearrangement links TRBV19 to TRBJ1-2; 8 bases are a match to TRBD1. This CDR3 comprises 13 residues. CDR1 is LNHDA and CDR2 is SQIVND in the germline V gene (reference sequence). CDR3 region: CASSSDRGDGYTF. CDR3 DNA, as far as it was read: TGTGCCAGTAGTTCAGACAGGGGAGACGGC.

This clone was counted many times. Read coverage stops 3 residues before the CDR3 terminus; the germline J gene supplies the remainder. The sample has other DNA sequences that encode this CDR3 too. The genes are TRBV29-1 and TRBJ2-5, with D perhaps TRBD2 (7 bases). Germline values: CDR1 SQVTM, CDR2 ANQGSEA. V gave up 7 bases and J gave up 5 bases, with 20 bases separating them. The CDR3 is made up of 14 amino acids. The CDR3 bases that were read are TGCAGCGGGGATCCGGGGGGCAGAACTGAGACC. Translating gives CSGDPGGRTET. Given in full, the CDR3 is CSGDPGGRTETQYF.

This clone was found many times. The read ends 3 residues early relative to the CDR3; the germline J gene fills the gap. The chain links TRBV7-9 to TRBJ1-4; tentative D call: TRBD1 (5 bases). The CDR3 covers 15 residues. V was pared by 2 bases and J by 2 bases, with 9 bases between. From germline, CDR1 is SEHNR and CDR2 FQNEAQ (reference sequence). This chain's CDR3 is CASSLRGQTNEKLFF. The CDR3 bases that were read are TGTGCCAGCAGCTTAAGGGGTCAGACTAATGAAAAA.

This clone was detected ten times or more. The CDR3 end falls 3 residues outside the read, so it is completed with the germline J gene. This sequence joins TRBV10-3 and TRBJ1-4, with TRBD1 matching 10 bases. This CDR3 is 16 amino acids long. CDR1 and CDR2 (germline): ENHRY, SYGVKD. J was trimmed by 8 bases and V by 9 bases; bases with no gene match: 15. The CDR3 bases that were read are TGTGCCATAATACAGGGACAGGGGAGTCCGTTCGAAAAA. Translation: CAIIQGQGSPFEK. The full CDR3 reads CAIIQGQGSPFEKLFF.

This clone was counted ten times or more. The read stops 3 residues short of the end of the CDR3; the missing end is completed from the germline J gene. The genes are TRBV7-2 and TRBJ2-4; TRBD1 might be the D (5 bases). The CDR3 totals 15 residues. V shed 7 bases and J shed 7 bases, with 20 bases lying between them. The germline V gene has CDR1 SGHTA and CDR2 FQGNSA. CDR3 DNA (partial): TGTGCCAGCAACCACCCCGACAGCCTGGTTAACATT. Protein product: CASNHPDSLVNI. The whole CDR3 reads CASNHPDSLVNIQYF.

This clone appeared many times. Sequencing ends 3 residues short of the CDR3 end; the germline J gene provides the rest. The gene calls are TRBV20-1 and TRBJ1-1, with D possibly being TRBD1 (6 bases). V was pared by 4 bases and J by 4 bases, with 16 bases between. This CDR3 contains 14 residues. In germline, CDR1 is DFQATT, CDR2 SNEGSKA (reference sequence). The CDR3: CSATPARGGTEAFF. The DNA read from the CDR3 is TGCAGTGCTACACCCGCCAGGGGCGGCACTGAA.

This clone showed up many times. The read terminates 3 residues ahead of where the CDR3 ends, so the germline J gene completes it. The rearrangement links TRBV19 to TRBJ2-7; 10 nucleotides match TRBD1. V was clipped by 1 base and J by 5 bases; unmatched bases: 11. Germline CDR1 is LNHDA and CDR2 is SQIVND (reference sequence). The CDR3 consists of 17 residues. The CDR3 reads CASSIGGTGTGADEQYF. The CDR3 bases that were read are TGTGCCAGTAGTATAGGGGGGACCGGGACAGGGGCCGACGAG.

This clone was recorded many times. The read terminates 3 residues ahead of where the CDR3 ends, so the germline J gene completes it. The V call is TRBV7-8, the J call TRBJ2-1, with 8 bases aligning to TRBD2. Unmatched junction bases numbered 15, after V lost 7 bases and J lost 4 bases. The CDR3 has 17 residues. Germline V gene lookup returns CDR1 SGHVS and CDR2 FQNEAQ. The DNA read from the CDR3 is TGTGCCAGCAAACACTCTCCCACGACTAGCGAGTACAATGAG. Amino acid sequence: CASKHSPTTSEYNE. The entire CDR3 protein is CASKHSPTTSEYNEQFF.

This clone showed up many times. The read terminates 3 residues ahead of where the CDR3 ends, so the germline J gene completes it. This chain uses TRBV7-8 with TRBJ2-4, with D unresolved. In germline, CDR1 is SGHVS, CDR2 FQNEAQ. This CDR3 is 12 amino acids long. The CDR3 spells CASSSEASVQYF. The covered CDR3 bases are TGTGCCAGCAGCTCCGAAGCGTCCGTT.

This clone occurred many times. The read terminates 3 residues before the CDR3 end, so the remaining end is supplied by the germline J gene. The V gene is TRBV7-2, the J gene TRBJ2-5, with D possibly TRBD2 on 6 matching bases. This CDR3 has 17 amino acids. V lost 0 bases, J lost 1 base, and 15 bases lay in between. The germline V gene encodes CDR1 SGHTA and CDR2 FQGNSA. Partial CDR3 DNA: TGTGCCAGCAGCTTAGCGCTGCTAGCGTCGGGCCAAGAGACC. Translated: CASSLALLASGQET. The entire CDR3 reads CASSLALLASGQETQYF.

This clone has ten or more counts. The CDR3 spells CASSWGGQGTHEQYF. The DNA read from the CDR3 is TGTGCCAGCAGCTGGGGGGGGCAGGGAACCCACGAG. The rearrangement links TRBV7-9 to TRBJ2-7; D may be TRBD2 (7 bases). The read falls 3 residues short of the CDR3 end, and the missing part is taken from the germline J gene. The V gene's germline CDR1 is SEHNR and CDR2 FQNEAQ (reference sequence). CDR3 length: 15 residues. The V and J ends lost 4 bases and 5 bases respectively, with 18 bases between them.

This clone was counted many times. The read is 3 residues too short to cover the CDR3 end, so that end is filled in from the germline J gene. The chain recombines TRBV20-1 with TRBJ2-1, with 14 bases matching TRBD2. V lost 3 bases to trimming and J lost 8 bases; unmatched junction nucleotides: 9. There are 16 residues in the CDR3. The germline V gene encodes CDR1 DFQATT and CDR2 SNEGSKA (reference sequence). CDR3 loop: CSARDGTSGRTDEQFF. CDR3 DNA, as far as it was read: TGCAGTGCTAGGGATGGGACTAGCGGGAGAACCGATGAG.

The table lists this clone with many counts. The read comes to an end 3 residues before the CDR3 does, leaving the germline J gene to fill in the end. This rearrangement joins TRBV20-1 to TRBJ2-3; 8 bases align to TRBD2. V dropped 5 bases and J dropped 2; count of bases not matched to a gene: 6. The germline V gene encodes CDR1 DFQATT and CDR2 SNEGSKA (reference sequence). The CDR3 has 14 residues. The CDR3 here is CSAYHSGITDTQYF. The CDR3 DNA, read in part, is TGCAGTGCTTATCATAGCGGGATCACAGATACG.

As to this clone: The CDR3 extends 3 residues past the end of the read, so its final part is completed from the germline J gene. V usage is TRBV20-1 and J usage is TRBJ2-5; 10 bases are shared with TRBD1. The CDR3 loop spans 13 amino acids. Germline V gene lookup returns CDR1 DFQATT and CDR2 SNEGSKA (reference sequence). V lost 3 bases and J lost 7; bases outside the gene matches: 5. CDR3 loop: CSARGTGVGTQYF. CDR3 DNA, as far as it was read: TGCAGTGCTAGGGGGACAGGGGTCGGGACC.

This clone was seen repeatedly, ten times or more. The read falls 3 residues short of the CDR3 end, and the missing part is taken from the germline J gene. This chain joins TRBV7-9 and TRBJ2-7; D uncertain. Germline-derived CDR1 and CDR2 are SEHNR and FQNEAQ (reference sequence). The length of the CDR3 is 13 residues. The V gene lost 1 base and the J gene lost 3 bases, with 7 bases spanning the gap. The CDR3 sequence is CASSLEVSYEQYF. CDR3 DNA (partial): TGTGCCAGCAGCTTAGAGGTCAGCTACGAG. Combining the CDR3 with reference TRBV7-9 and TRBJ2-7 gives the whole variable domain DTGVSQNPRHKITKRGQNVTFRCDPISEHNRLYWYRQTLGQGPEFLTYFQNEAQLEKSRLLSDRFSAERPKGSFSTLEIQRTEQGDSAMYLCASSLEVSYEQYFGPGTRLTVT.

In this sample, this clone turned up many times. The CDR3 is CASRSLAADYNEQFF. CDR3 DNA (partial): TGTGCCAGCAGGTCTCTAGCGGCAGACTACAATGAG. The chain links TRBV6-2 or TRBV6-3 to TRBJ2-1, with 7 bases fitting TRBD2. The read ends 3 residues early relative to the CDR3; the germline J gene fills the gap. Per germline, CDR1 MNHEY and CDR2 SVGEGT. The CDR3 is made up of 15 amino acids. V was clipped by 6 bases and J by 3 bases; unmatched bases: 8.

This clone was seen ten or more times. The DNA ends 3 residues before the CDR3 does, and the rest of the CDR3 is filled in from the germline J gene. The rearrangement joins TRBV19 to TRBJ2-7, with a weak D call TRBD2 (5 bases). Germline assignment: CDR1 LNHDA and CDR2 SQIVND (reference sequence). The ends were cut back, 3 bases at V and 3 bases at J, with 21 bases in the middle. The CDR3 length is 17 residues. The part of the CDR3 DNA that was read is TGTGCCAGTAGTATCGCGGTGGGTGGCATGGAGGACTACGAG. Protein sequence: CASSIAVGGMEDYE. The full CDR3 reads CASSIAVGGMEDYEQYF.

This clone was detected many times. The read is 3 residues too short to cover the CDR3 end, so that end is filled in from the germline J gene. V and J are TRBV7-2 and TRBJ2-7, with D uncertain. Germline-derived CDR1 and CDR2 are SGHTA and FQGNSA. CDR3 length equals 14 residues. V was cut by 0 bases and J by 3 bases, with 9 bases left in between. The CDR3 here is CASSLALSSYEQYF. CDR3 DNA, as far as it was read: TGTGCCAGCAGCTTAGCACTTAGCAGCTACGAG.

This clone was detected many times. Partial CDR3 DNA: TGTGCCAGCAGCTTAGAAGCTCTCGGTCTAGCGGACTACAATGAG. Protein product: CASSLEALGLADYNE. The CDR3, in full, reads CASSLEALGLADYNEQFF. This chain uses TRBV7-6 with TRBJ2-1; the match to TRBD2 covers 7 bases. From the germline J gene comes the end of the CDR3, since the read stops 3 residues before it. The CDR3 runs 18 residues. J was trimmed by 3 bases and V by 1 base; bases with no gene match: 12. CDR1 is SGHVS and CDR2 is FNYEAQ in the germline V gene.

This clone was seen many times. With the read ending 3 residues before the CDR3 end, the germline J gene is used to fill in that end. Other DNA sequences in this sample translate to the same CDR3. The V and J genes are TRBV20-1 and TRBJ2-1, with 12 bases that match TRBD2. This CDR3 comprises 14 residues. Trimming removed 6 bases from V and 9 bases from J; junction bases left unmatched: 9. Germline CDR1 DFQATT, CDR2 SNEGSKA (reference sequence). CDR3 in amino acids: CSAEASGRASEQFF. CDR3 DNA (partial): TGCAGTGCGGAAGCTAGCGGGAGGGCTAGTGAG.

This clone was detected many times. The read finishes 3 residues shy of the CDR3 end, and the germline J gene is used to complete it. The genes are TRBV5-1 and TRBJ2-2; D is perhaps TRBD2 (6 bases). The V gene lost 0 bases and the J gene lost 1 base, with 10 bases spanning the gap. Germline-derived CDR1 and CDR2 are SGHRS and YFSETQ. This CDR3 has 16 amino acids. This CDR3 is CASSLEGAGNTGELFF. CDR3 DNA, as far as it was read: TGCGCCAGCAGCTTGGAGGGAGCGGGGAACACCGGGGAG.

This clone was seen many times. The read gets to within 3 residues of the CDR3 end, and the germline J gene fills in the rest. The J gene is TRBJ1-1, the V gene TRBV7-9; tentatively, D is TRBD1 (5 bases). The CDR3 spans 11 residues. The germline V gene has CDR1 SEHNR and CDR2 FQNEAQ (reference sequence). Trimming shortened V by 6 bases and J by 6 bases, and 8 bases separated the two germline ends. CDR3: CASRKGPEAFF. CDR3 DNA (partial): TGTGCCAGCAGAAAGGGGCCTGAA.

Many counts were recorded for this clone. The read ends 3 residues before the CDR3 terminus; that terminus is restored from the germline J gene. This rearrangement joins TRBV7-9 to TRBJ2-2, with a tentative D call TRBD1 (5 bases). The CDR3 is 15 residues long. Germline assignment: CDR1 SEHNR and CDR2 FQNEAQ (reference sequence). The V and J ends lost 5 bases and 1 base respectively, with 11 bases between them. The CDR3 DNA, read in part, is TGTGCCAGCAGCCTGACCAGGGAGAACACCGGGGAG. Encoded protein: CASSLTRENTGE. The whole CDR3 protein reads CASSLTRENTGELFF.

There are many counts of this clone. The CDR3 end falls 3 residues outside the read, so it is completed with the germline J gene. J is TRBJ2-7 and V is TRBV2; D ambiguous. Trimming stripped 6 bases from V and 2 bases from J, with 11 bases between. The germline CDR1 and CDR2 sequences are SNHLY and FYNNEI. The CDR3 length is 13 residues. CDR3 region: CASSPPEPYEQYF. CDR3 DNA, as far as it was read: TGTGCCAGCAGCCCCCCCGAGCCCTACGAG.

This clone was counted at least ten times. The read stops 3 residues short of the end of the CDR3; the missing end is completed from the germline J gene. The rearrangement uses TRBV13 and TRBJ2-1; TRBD2 aligns across 12 bases. The CDR3 extends over 14 amino acids. With V trimmed by 5 bases and J by 7 bases, 3 bases remained unmatched. In germline, CDR1 is PRHDT, CDR2 FYEKMQ (reference sequence). The CDR3 DNA, read in part, is TGTGCCAGCAGCCAGACTAGCGGGAGAAATGAG. It is translated as CASSQTSGRNE. The full CDR3 protein reads CASSQTSGRNEQFF.

This clone has ten or more counts. Read coverage stops 3 residues before the CDR3 terminus; the germline J gene supplies the remainder. The V call is TRBV19, the J call TRBJ2-4; 12 positions match TRBD2. Germline CDR1 and CDR2: LNHDA and SQIVND (reference sequence). The CDR3 loop spans 14 amino acids. The CDR3 sequence is CASSIGGLAGIQYF. The covered CDR3 bases are TGTGCCAGTAGTATAGGCGGACTAGCGGGAATT.

This clone occurred many times. Read data end 3 residues before the CDR3 end; the end is taken from the germline J gene. The V gene is TRBV3-1 (or the pseudogene TRBV3-2), the J gene TRBJ2-5; 8 nucleotides match TRBD2. The V and J ends lost 6 bases and 5 bases, in that order; junction bases with no gene match: 14. The germline V gene has CDR1 LGHDT and CDR2 YNNKEL (reference sequence). The length of the CDR3 is 16 residues. Incomplete CDR3 DNA: TGTGCCAGCAGGACCTTGGGAGCGGGAGAGGAGGAGACC. It translates to CASRTLGAGEEET. The whole CDR3 sequence reads CASRTLGAGEEETQYF.